The 12 T cell receptor beta chains reported below all come from one sample, sequenced in a study of vaccination effects on CD4 cells after COVID-19. For these TCRs, the target antigens are not known. After expansion with viral peptide pools in the ViraFEST assay, antigen-specific CD4+ T cells were sequenced. A 10-day culture period preceded the isolation of CD4+ T cells. SARS-CoV-2 infection was confirmed by PCR in the person between March and December 2020. Generated by immunoSEQ multiplex PCR, the TCRdb table keeps only in-frame clones and is missing some. This sample carries 55,000 to 90,000 clones, over 65% of them seen once, and the ten largest clones take about 5%. Specimen: CD4+ T cells from PBMCs cultured with HIV peptides, collected before COVID-19 vaccination. The subset was: HIV-1 Nef peptide pool negative control/reference culture. These receptors were collected from a human donor who had a prior SARS-CoV-2 infection.

CDR3 amino acids: CASSEYTAGDRYQETQYF. The CDR3 coding sequence is TGTGCCAGCAGTGAATATACTGCGGGGGACCGCTACCAAGAGACCCAGTACTTC. The chain recombines TRBV25-1 with TRBJ2-5, with TRBD2 matching 7 bases. J lost 0 bases, V lost 0 bases, and 10 bases had no gene match. Germline V CDR1 and CDR2: MGHDK, SYGVNS. The CDR3 runs to 18 residues.

The J gene is TRBJ2-3, the V gene TRBV4-2; 9 bases are shared with TRBD2. From germline, CDR1 is LGHNA and CDR2 YNFKEQ. The CDR3 runs to 18 residues. J gave up 6 bases and V 3 bases, and 16 bases lay outside the gene matches. The CDR3 coding sequence is TGTGCCAGCAGCCAGCTGGGCGGGGGGGCTTCCTTGGGGGATACGCAGTATTTT. Encoded protein: CASSQLGGGASLGDTQYF.

There are a few counts of this clone. The chain employs TRBV10-3 and TRBJ2-5; TRBD1 matches 9 bases. Germline V lookup: CDR1 ENHRY, CDR2 SYGVKD. V lost 6 bases and J lost 1; bases outside the gene matches: 3. The CDR3 consists of 14 residues. CDR3 coding DNA: TGTGCCATCAGGCCGGGACAGGGCCAAGAGACCCAGTACTTC. It codes for CAIRPGQGQETQYF.

As concerns this clone: At one end, the junction sequence differs from germline, possibly due to a read error. The genes are TRBV7-7 and TRBJ2-3, with TRBD1 identical over 7 bases. The CDR3 sequence is 14 residues long. Germline lookup yields CDR1 SSHAT and CDR2 FNYEAQ (reference sequence). This CDR3 reads CASSLQGNQDTQYF. CDR3 DNA: TGTGCTAGCAGCTTACAGGGGAACCAAGATACGCAGTATTTT.

The chain carries TRBV30 and TRBJ2-7; the D gene is possibly TRBD2 (5 bases). Germline loops: CDR1 GTSNPN, CDR2 SVGIG (reference sequence). Trimming cost V 3 bases and J 3 bases, with 9 bases left between them. The CDR3 is 12 amino acids. The CDR3 region has the DNA TGTGCCTGGAGCCAAGGAGGCTACGAGCAGTACTTC. This encodes CAWSQGGYEQYF. Drawing the rest from reference TRBV30 and TRBJ2-7, the complete variable domain is SQTIHQWPATLVQPVGSPLSLECTVEGTSNPNLYWYRQAAGRGLQLLFYSVGIGQISSEVPQNLSASRPQDRQFILSSKKLLLSDSGFYLCAWSQGGYEQYFGPGTRLTVT.

V and J are TRBV6-6 and TRBJ2-3; weak D call: TRBD2 (5 bases). This CDR3 region has 14 residues. Deletions cut 6 bases from V and 2 bases from J, with 12 bases between. Germline assignment: CDR1 MNHNY and CDR2 SVGAGI (reference sequence). The CDR3 protein is CASRPGIDTDTQYF. The CDR3 bases are TGTGCCAGCAGACCCGGGATCGACACAGATACGCAGTATTTT.

This sequence joins TRBV6-5 and TRBJ2-1, with TRBD2 as a possible D gene (6 bases). This CDR3 is 15 amino acids long. The germline V and J ends were trimmed by 6 bases and 9 bases, with 21 bases remaining between them. The germline V gene encodes CDR1 MNHEY and CDR2 SVGAGI. DNA for the CDR3: TGTGCCAGCAGGGAGGGCCTGGGACTGAAAGCTGAGCAGTTCTTC. Its protein is CASREGLGLKAEQFF.

The genes are TRBV18 and TRBJ2-7; D is undetermined. From germline, CDR1 is KGHSH and CDR2 LQKENI. The CDR3 runs to 14 residues. V lost 3 bases and J lost 0, with 9 bases in between. In nucleotides, the CDR3 is TGTGCCAGCTCACCGAATCGCGCCTCCTACGAGCAGTACTTC. Translation: CASSPNRASYEQYF.

The genes are TRBV21-1 and TRBJ1-5; TRBD1 is the table's D call and was not checked against the DNA. TRBV21-1 is listed as a pseudogene. The CDR3 runs 14 residues. Here the CDR3 reads CASSNRQHDQPQHF. The CDR3 DNA is TGTGCCAGCAGCAACCGACAGCACGATCAGCCCCAGCATTTT.

The gene calls are TRBV28 and TRBJ1-1, with TRBD1 identical over 7 bases. The CDR3 has 12 residues. Germline loops: CDR1 MDHEN, CDR2 SYDVKM. V lost 7 bases to trimming and J lost 4 bases; unmatched junction nucleotides: 3. CDR3 region: CASIQGGTEAFF. For the CDR3, the DNA is TGTGCCAGCATCCAGGGGGGCACTGAAGCTTTCTTT.

CDR3 in amino acids: CASSPPSGRTTDTQYF. CDR3 DNA: TGTGCCAGCTCACCACCGTCAGGCAGGACCACAGATACGCAGTATTTT. The J gene is TRBJ2-3, the V gene TRBV18; D is undetermined. Deletions cut 0 bases from V and 2 bases from J, with 12 bases between. CDR1 and CDR2 (germline): KGHSH, LQKENI. There are 16 residues in the CDR3.

V and J are TRBV30 and TRBJ2-6; TRBD1 aligns across 8 bases. The V segment lost 2 bases and the J segment 3 bases; nucleotides outside the gene matches: 12. Per germline, CDR1 GTSNPN and CDR2 SVGIG (reference sequence). The CDR3 length is 18 residues. The CDR3: CAWSMGRGLSFGANVLTF. In nucleotides, the CDR3 is TGTGCCTGGAGTATGGGCAGGGGGCTAAGCTTTGGGGCCAACGTCCTGACTTTC.